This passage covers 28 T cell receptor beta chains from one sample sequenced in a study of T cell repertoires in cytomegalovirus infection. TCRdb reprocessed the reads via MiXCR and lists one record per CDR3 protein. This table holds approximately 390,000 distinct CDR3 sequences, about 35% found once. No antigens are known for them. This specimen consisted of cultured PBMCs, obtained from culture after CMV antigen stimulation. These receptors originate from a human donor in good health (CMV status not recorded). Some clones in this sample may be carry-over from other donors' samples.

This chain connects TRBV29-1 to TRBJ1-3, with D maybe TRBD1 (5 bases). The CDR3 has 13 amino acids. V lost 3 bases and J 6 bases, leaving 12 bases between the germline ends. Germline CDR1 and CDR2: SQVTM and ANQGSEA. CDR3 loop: CSVEPWGENTIYF. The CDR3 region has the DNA TGCAGCGTTGAGCCGTGGGGGGAAAACACCATATATTTT.

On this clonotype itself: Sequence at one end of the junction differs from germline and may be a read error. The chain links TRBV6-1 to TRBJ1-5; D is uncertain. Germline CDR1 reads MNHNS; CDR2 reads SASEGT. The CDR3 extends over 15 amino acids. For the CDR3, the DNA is TGTGCCAGCAGTTACACCCACAGTAGCAATCAGCCCCAGCGTTTT. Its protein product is CASSYTHSSNQPQRF.

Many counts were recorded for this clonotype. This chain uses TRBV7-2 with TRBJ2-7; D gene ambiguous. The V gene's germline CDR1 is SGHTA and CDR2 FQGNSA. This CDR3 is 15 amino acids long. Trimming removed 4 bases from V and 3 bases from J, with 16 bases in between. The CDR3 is CASSYRRNLGYEQYF. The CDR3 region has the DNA TGTGCCAGCAGCTATAGACGGAACTTAGGCTACGAGCAGTACTTC.

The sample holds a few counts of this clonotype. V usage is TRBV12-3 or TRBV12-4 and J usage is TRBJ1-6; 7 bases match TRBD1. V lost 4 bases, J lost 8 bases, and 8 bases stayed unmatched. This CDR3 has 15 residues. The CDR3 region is CASSSRQGTHSPLHF. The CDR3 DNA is TGTGCCAGCAGTTCGCGACAGGGTACCCATTCACCCCTCCACTTT.

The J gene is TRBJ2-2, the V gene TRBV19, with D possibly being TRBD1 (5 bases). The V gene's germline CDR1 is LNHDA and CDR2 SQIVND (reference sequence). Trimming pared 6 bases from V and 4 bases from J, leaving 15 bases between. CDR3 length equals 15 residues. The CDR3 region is CASSQIQDVTGELFF. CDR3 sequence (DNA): TGTGCCAGTAGCCAAATACAGGATGTCACCGGGGAGCTGTTTTTT.

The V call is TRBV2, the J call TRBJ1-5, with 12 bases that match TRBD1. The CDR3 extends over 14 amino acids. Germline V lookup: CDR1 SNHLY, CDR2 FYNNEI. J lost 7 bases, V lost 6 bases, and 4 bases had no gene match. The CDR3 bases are TGTGCCAGCAGCGGGACAGGGGGCGAACAGCCCCAGCATTTT. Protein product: CASSGTGGEQPQHF.

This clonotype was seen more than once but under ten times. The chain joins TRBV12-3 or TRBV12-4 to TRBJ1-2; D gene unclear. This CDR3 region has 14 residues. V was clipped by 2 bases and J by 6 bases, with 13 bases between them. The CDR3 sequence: CASSLYQERDGYTF. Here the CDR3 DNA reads TGTGCCAGCAGTTTATATCAGGAGCGGGATGGCTACACCTTC.

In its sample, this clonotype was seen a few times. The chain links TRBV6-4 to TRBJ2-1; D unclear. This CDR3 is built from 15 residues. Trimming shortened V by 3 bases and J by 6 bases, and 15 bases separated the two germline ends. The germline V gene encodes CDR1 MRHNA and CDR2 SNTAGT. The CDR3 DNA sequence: TGTGCCAGCAGTGAGGGTATCGCCTCTTCCAATGAGCAGTTCTTC. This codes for CASSEGIASSNEQFF.

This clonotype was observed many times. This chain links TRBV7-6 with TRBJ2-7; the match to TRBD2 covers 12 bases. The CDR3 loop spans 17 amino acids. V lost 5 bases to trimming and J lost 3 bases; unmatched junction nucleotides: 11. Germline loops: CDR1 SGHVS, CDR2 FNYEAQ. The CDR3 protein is CASSQTRGTSGFYEQYF. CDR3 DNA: TGTGCCAGCAGCCAGACGCGCGGGACTAGCGGGTTCTACGAGCAGTACTTC.

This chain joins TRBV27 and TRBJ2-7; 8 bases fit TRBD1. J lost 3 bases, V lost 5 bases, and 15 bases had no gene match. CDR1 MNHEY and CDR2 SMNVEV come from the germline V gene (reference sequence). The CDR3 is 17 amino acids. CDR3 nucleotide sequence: TGTGCCAGCAGTAAACACGCCCGGGACAGGTTAGACTACGAGCAGTACTTC. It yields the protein CASSKHARDRLDYEQYF.

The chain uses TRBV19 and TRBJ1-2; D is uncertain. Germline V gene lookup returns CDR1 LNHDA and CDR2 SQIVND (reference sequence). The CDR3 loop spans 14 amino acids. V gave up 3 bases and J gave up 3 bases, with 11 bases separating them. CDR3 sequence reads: CASSMMTADYGYTF. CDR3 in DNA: TGTGCCAGTAGTATGATGACGGCGGACTATGGCTACACCTTC.

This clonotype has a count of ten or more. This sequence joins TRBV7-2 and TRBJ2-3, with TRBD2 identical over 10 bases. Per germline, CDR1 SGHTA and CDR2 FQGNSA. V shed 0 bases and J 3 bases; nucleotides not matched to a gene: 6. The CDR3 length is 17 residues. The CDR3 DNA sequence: TGTGCCAGCAGCTTAGCTTCTAGCGGGAGTGGGACAGATACGCAGTATTTT. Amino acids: CASSLASSGSGTDTQYF.

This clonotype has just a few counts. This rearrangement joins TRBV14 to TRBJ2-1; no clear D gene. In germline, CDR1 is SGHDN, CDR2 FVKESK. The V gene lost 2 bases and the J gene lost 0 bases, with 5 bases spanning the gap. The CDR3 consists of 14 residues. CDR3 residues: CASSQLSSYNEQFF. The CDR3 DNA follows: TGTGCCAGCAGCCAACTGAGCTCCTACAATGAGCAGTTCTTC.

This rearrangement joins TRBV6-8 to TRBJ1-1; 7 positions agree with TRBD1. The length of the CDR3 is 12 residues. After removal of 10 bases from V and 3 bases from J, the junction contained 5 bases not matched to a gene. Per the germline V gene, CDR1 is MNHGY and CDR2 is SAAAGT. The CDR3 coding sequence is TGTGCCACCAACAGGGGTGACACTGAAGCTTTCTTT. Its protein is CATNRGDTEAFF.

DNA of the CDR3: TGTGCCAGCAGTTTCAAACGGACCCACCCCGGGGAGACCCAGTACTTC. It codes for CASSFKRTHPGETQYF. The chain couples TRBV12-3 or TRBV12-4 to TRBJ2-5; D call uncertain. V was clipped by 3 bases and J by 5 bases, with 19 bases between them. CDR3 length: 16 amino acids.

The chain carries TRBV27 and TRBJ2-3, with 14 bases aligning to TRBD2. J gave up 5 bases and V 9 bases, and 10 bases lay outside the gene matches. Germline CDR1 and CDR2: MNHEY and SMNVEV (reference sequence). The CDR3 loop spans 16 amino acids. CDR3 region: CASRLAGGPSGDTQYF. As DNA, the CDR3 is TGTGCCAGTCGACTAGCGGGAGGGCCCTCTGGAGATACGCAGTATTTT.

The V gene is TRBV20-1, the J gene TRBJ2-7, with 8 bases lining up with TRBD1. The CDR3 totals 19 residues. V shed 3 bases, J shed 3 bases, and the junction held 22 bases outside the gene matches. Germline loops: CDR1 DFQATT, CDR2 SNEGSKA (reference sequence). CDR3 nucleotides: TGCAGTGCTAGTGGGGAGGTAGGCAGGGGGCTTCCCAAAGACTACGAGCAGTACTTC. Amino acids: CSASGEVGRGLPKDYEQYF.

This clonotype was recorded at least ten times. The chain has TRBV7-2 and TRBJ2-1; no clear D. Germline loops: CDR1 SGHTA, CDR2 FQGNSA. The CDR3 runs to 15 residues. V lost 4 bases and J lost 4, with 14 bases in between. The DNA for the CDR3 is TGTGCCAGCAGCTCGGACCCAAAGGTATACAATGAGCAGTTCTTC. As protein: CASSSDPKVYNEQFF. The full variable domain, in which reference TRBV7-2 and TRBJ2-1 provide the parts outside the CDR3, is GAGVSQSPSNKVTEKGKDVELRCDPISGHTALYWYRQSLGQGLEFLIYFQGNSAPDKSGLPSDRFSAERTGGSVSTLTIQRTQQEDSAVYLCASSSDPKVYNEQFFGPGTRLTVL.

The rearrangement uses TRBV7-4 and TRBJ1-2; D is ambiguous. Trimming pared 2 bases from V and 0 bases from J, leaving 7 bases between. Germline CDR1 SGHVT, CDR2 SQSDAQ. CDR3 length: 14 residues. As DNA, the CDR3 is TGTGCCAGCAGCTTAAATGGAGCTAACTATGGCTACACCTTC. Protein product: CASSLNGANYGYTF.

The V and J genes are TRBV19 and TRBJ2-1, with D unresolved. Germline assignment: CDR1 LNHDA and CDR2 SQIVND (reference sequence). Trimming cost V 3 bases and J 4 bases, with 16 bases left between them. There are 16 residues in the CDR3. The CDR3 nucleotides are TGTGCCAGTAGTATTGGTGGCGGTCCGGAGTACAATGAGCAGTTCTTC. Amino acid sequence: CASSIGGGPEYNEQFF. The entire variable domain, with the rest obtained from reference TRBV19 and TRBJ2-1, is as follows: DGGITQSPKYLFRKEGQNVTLSCEQNLNHDAMYWYRQDPGQGLRLIYYSQIVNDFQKGDIAEGYSVSREKKESFPLTVTSAQKNPTAFYLCASSIGGGPEYNEQFFGPGTRLTVL.

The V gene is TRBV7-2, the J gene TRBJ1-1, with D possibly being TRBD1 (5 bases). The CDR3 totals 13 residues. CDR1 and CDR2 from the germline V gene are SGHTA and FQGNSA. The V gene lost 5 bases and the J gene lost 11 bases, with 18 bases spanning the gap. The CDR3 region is CASSPQGTARAFF. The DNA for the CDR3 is TGTGCCAGCAGCCCTCAAGGGACGGCGAGGGCTTTCTTT.

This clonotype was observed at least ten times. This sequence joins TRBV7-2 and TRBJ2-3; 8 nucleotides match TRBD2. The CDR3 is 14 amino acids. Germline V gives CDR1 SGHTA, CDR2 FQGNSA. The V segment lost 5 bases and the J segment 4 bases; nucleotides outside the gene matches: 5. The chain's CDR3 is CASSPSGSSDTQYF. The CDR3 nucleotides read TGTGCCAGCAGCCCAAGCGGGAGCTCAGATACGCAGTATTTT.

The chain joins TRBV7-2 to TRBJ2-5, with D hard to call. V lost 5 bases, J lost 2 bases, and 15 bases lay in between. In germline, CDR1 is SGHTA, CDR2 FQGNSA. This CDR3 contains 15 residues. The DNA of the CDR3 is TGTGCCAGCAGCACCTTACTTAGCAGACAAGAGACCCAGTACTTC. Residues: CASSTLLSRQETQYF.

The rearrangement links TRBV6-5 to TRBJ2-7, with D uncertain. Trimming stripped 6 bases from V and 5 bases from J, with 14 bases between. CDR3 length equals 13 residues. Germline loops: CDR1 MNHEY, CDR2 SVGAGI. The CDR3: CASSGRRADEQYV. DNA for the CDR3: TGTGCCAGCAGCGGGCGCCGGGCGGACGAGCAGTACGTC.

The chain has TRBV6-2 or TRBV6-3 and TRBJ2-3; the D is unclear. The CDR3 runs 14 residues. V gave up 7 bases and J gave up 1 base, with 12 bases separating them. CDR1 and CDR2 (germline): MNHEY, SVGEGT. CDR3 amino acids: CASTRSAGTDTQYF. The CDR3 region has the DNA TGTGCCAGCACTAGGTCGGCGGGCACAGATACGCAGTATTTT.

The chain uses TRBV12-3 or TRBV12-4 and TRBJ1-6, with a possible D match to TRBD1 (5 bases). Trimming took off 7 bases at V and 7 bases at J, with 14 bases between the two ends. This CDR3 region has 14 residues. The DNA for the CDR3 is TGTGCCAGCAAAACAGGTTCGAGAAATTCACCCCTCCACTTT. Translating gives CASKTGSRNSPLHF.

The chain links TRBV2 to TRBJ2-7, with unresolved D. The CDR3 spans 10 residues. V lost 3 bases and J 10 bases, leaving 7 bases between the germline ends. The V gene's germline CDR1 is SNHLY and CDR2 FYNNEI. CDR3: CASSDLIQYF. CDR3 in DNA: TGTGCCAGCAGTGATCTCATACAGTACTTC.

The CDR3 bases are TGTGCCAGCAGTTTAGCTATGCCCGATGAGCAGTTCTTC. This codes for CASSLAMPDEQFF. The rearrangement uses TRBV12-3 or TRBV12-4 and TRBJ2-1; D is ambiguous. V lost 0 bases, J lost 8 bases, and 8 bases lay in between. This CDR3 region has 13 residues.